The clone carrying this T cell receptor (beta chain) was seen once. As yet, its antigen is unknown. The data were taken from a study of graft-versus-host responses after intestinal transplantation. Study-wide background: Among the recipients, all got anti-thymocyte globulin induction and then tacrolimus and steroids for approximately 3 years.

Only in-frame clones appear in the TCRdb table, and some are missing; sequencing was by immunoSEQ multiplex PCR. The profile covers about 88,000 clones, with about 95% appearing a single time and about 0.2% taken by the ten largest. General observations from the study: Peak levels of circulating GvH clones tracked with early post-transplant HvG declines.

The germline V gene encodes CDR1 SGHTA and CDR2 FQGNSA. CDR3 length equals 15 residues. Trimming took 2 bases from V and 2 from J; bases not matched to a gene: 6. The chain links TRBV7-2 to TRBJ2-7; TRBD2 aligns across 7 bases. The sample in question was unstimulated CD4+ T cells sorted from spleen or lymph node cells, obtained before transplant. The source is a human donor who was the organ donor for an intestinal transplant. DNA of the CDR3: TGTGCCAGCAGCTTAACCCCGGGGGGAACCTACGAGCAGTACTTC. Its protein product is CASSLTPGGTYEQYF.